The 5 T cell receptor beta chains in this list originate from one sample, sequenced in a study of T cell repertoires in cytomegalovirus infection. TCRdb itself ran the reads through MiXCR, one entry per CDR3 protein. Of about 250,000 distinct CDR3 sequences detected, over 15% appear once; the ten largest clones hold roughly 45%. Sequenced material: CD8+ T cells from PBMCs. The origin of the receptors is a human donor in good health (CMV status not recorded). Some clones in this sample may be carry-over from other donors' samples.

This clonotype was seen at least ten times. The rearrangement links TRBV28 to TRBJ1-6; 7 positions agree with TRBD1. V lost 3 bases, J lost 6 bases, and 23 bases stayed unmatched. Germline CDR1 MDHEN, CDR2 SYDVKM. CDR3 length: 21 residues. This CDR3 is CASSFPPNRDRDSRLNSPLHF. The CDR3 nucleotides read TGTGCCAGCAGTTTCCCGCCTAACCGGGACAGAGACTCGCGACTTAATTCACCCCTCCACTTT.

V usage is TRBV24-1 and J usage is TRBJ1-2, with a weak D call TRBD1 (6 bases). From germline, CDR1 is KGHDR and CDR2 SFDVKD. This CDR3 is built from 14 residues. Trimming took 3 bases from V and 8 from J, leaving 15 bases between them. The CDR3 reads CATSDLGGSNGYTF. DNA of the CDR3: TGTGCCACCAGTGATCTGGGGGGCTCTAACGGCTACACCTTC.

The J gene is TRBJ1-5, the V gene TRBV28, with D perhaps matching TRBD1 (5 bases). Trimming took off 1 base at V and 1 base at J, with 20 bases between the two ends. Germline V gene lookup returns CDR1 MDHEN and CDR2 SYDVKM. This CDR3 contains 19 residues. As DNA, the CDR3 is TGTGCCAGCAGTTTATCCGGGGACGCAAGGGTTCTGAGCAATCAGCCCCAGCATTTT. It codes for CASSLSGDARVLSNQPQHF.

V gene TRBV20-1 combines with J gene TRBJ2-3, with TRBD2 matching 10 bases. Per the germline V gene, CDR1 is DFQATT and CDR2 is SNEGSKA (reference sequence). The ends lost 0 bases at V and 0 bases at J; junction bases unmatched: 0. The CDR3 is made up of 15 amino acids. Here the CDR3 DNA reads TGCAGTGCTAGAGAGACTAGCGGGAGCACAGATACGCAGTATTTT. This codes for CSARETSGSTDTQYF.

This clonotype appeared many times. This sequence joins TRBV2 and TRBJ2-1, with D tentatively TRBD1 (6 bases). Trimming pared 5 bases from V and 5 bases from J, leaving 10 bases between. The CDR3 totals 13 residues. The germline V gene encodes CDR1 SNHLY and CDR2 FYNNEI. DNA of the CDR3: TGTGCCAGCAGTCAGGGGTACAACAATGAGCAGTTCTTC. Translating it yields CASSQGYNNEQFF. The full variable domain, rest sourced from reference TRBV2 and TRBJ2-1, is EPEVTQTPSHQVTQMGQEVILRCVPISNHLYFYWYRQILGQKVEFLVSFYNNEISEKSEIFDDQFSVERPDGSNFTLKIRSTKLEDSAMYFCASSQGYNNEQFFGPGTRLTVL.